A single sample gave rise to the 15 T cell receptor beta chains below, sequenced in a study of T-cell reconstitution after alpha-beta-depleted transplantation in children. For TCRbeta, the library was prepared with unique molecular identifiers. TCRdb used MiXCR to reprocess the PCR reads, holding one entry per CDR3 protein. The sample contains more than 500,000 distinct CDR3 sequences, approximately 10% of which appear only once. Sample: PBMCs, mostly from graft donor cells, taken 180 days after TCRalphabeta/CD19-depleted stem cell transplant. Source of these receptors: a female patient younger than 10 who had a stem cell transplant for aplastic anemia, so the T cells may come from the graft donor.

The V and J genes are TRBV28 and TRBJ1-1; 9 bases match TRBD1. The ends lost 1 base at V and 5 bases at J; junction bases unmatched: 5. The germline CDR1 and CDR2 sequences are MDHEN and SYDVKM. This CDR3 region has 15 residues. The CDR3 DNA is TGTGCCAGCAGTTTATTTGGGACAGGGAAAACTGAAGCTTTCTTT. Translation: CASSLFGTGKTEAFF.

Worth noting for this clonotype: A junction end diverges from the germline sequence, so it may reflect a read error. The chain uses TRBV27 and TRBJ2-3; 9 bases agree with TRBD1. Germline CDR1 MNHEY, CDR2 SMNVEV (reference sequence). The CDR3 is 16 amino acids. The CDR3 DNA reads TGTGCCGGCAGTTTAACCTACAGGGGGCAGGCAGATACGCAGTATTTT. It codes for CAGSLTYRGQADTQYF.

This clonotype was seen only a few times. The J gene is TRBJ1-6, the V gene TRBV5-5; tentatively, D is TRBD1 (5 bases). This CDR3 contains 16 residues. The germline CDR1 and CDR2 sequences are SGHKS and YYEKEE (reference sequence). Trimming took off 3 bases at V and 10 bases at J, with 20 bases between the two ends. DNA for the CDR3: TGTGCCAGCAGCTCCGAGAGGATGGGGGGTGCGTCACCCCTCCACTTT. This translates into CASSSERMGGASPLHF.

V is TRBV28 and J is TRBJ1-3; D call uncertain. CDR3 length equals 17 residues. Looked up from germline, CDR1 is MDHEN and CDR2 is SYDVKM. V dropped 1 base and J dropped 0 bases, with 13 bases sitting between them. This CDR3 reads CASSLSPPTASGNTIYF. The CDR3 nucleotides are TGTGCCAGCAGTTTATCTCCCCCAACGGCCTCTGGAAACACCATATATTTT.

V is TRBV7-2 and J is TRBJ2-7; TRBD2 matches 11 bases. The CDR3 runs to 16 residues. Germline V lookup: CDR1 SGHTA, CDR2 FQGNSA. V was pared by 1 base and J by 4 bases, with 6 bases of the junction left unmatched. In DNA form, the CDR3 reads TGTGCCAGCAGCTTAGTGAGGGCTAGCGGGAGGTACGAGCAGTACTTC. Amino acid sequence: CASSLVRASGRYEQYF. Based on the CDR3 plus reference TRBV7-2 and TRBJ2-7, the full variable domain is GAGVSQSPSNKVTEKGKDVELRCDPISGHTALYWYRQSLGQGLEFLIYFQGNSAPDKSGLPSDRFSAERTGGSVSTLTIQRTQQEDSAVYLCASSLVRASGRYEQYFGPGTRLTVT.

CDR3 sequence reads: CASSPPGTAQETQYF. The CDR3 DNA reads TGTGCCAGCAGTCCCCCAGGGACAGCCCAAGAGACCCAGTACTTC. This chain uses TRBV28 with TRBJ2-5; 7 nucleotides agree with TRBD1. Germline loops: CDR1 MDHEN, CDR2 SYDVKM. With V trimmed by 5 bases and J by 1 base, 7 bases remained unmatched. The CDR3 loop spans 15 amino acids.

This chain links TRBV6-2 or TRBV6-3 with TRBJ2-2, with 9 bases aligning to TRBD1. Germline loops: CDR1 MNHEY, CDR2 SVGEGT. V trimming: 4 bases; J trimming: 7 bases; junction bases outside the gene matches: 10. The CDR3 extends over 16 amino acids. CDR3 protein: CASSSLRDRDNGELFF. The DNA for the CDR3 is TGTGCCAGCAGTTCCCTGAGGGACAGGGATAACGGGGAGCTGTTTTTT.

The CDR3 DNA reads TGTGCCAGCAGTTACACCACCCTGGGGTACAATGAGCAGTTCTTC. This encodes CASSYTTLGYNEQFF. The chain recombines TRBV6-5 with TRBJ2-1; D is ambiguous. The germline gives CDR1 MNHEY, CDR2 SVGAGI. V dropped 2 bases and J dropped 4 bases, with 12 bases sitting between them. The CDR3 loop spans 15 amino acids.

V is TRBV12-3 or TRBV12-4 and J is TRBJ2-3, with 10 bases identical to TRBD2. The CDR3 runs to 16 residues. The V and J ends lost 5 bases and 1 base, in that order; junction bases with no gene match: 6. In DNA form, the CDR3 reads TGTGCCAGCAGTCCCCTAGCGGGAGCGCGCACAGATACGCAGTATTTT. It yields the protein CASSPLAGARTDTQYF.

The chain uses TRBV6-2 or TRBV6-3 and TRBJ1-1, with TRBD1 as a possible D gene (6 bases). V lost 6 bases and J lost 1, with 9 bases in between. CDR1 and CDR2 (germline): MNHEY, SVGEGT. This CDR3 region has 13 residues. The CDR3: CASRHRENTEAFF. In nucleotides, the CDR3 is TGTGCCAGCAGGCACAGGGAGAACACTGAAGCTTTCTTT.

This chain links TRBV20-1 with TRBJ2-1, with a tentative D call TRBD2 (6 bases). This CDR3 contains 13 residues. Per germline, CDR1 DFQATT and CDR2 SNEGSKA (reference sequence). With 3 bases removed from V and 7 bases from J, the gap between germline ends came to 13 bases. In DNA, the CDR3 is TGCAGTGCTAGTAGGGGAGGTGTGAATGAGCAGTTCTTC. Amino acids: CSASRGGVNEQFF.

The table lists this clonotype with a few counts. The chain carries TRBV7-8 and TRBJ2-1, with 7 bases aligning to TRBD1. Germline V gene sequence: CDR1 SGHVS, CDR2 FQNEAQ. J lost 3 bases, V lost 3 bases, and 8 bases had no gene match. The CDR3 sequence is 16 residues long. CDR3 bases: TGTGCCAGCAGCTTTAGGGGACAGCTCCTCTACAATGAGCAGTTCTTC. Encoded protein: CASSFRGQLLYNEQFF.

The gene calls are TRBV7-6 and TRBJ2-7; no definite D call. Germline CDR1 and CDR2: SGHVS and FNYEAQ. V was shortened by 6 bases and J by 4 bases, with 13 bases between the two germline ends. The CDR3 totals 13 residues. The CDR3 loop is CASSFGPPYEQYF. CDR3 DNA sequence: TGTGCCAGCAGTTTCGGACCACCATACGAGCAGTACTTC. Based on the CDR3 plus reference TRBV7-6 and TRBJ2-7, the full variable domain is GAGVSQSPRYKVTKRGQDVALRCDPISGHVSLYWYRQALGQGPEFLTYFNYEAQQDKSGLPNDRFSAERPEGSISTLTIQRTEQRDSAMYRCASSFGPPYEQYFGPGTRLTVT.

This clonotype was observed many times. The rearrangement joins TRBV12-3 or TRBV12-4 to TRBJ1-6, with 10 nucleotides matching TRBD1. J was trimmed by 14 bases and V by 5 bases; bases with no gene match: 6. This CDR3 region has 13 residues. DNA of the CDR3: TGTGCCAGCAGTATGACAGGGGGCTGGTCCCTCCACTTT. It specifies CASSMTGGWSLHF.

This chain's CDR3 is CSARRTSRLSTDTQYF. The CDR3 DNA reads TGCAGTGCTAGACGGACTAGCCGACTTAGCACAGATACGCAGTATTTT. V is TRBV20-1 and J is TRBJ2-3; 8 nucleotides align to TRBD2. The V gene end was trimmed by 2 bases and the J gene end by 0 bases; junction bases not matched to a gene: 7. This CDR3 is built from 16 residues. Germline V CDR1 and CDR2: DFQATT, SNEGSKA (reference sequence).